The 21 T cell receptor beta chains reported below all come from one sample, sequenced in a study of cytomegalovirus exposure and HLA in healthy donors. With 60 Vbeta and 13 Jbeta primers, the PCR was carried out. Sequencing was performed with immunoSEQ multiplex PCR; in TCRdb, only in-frame clones are kept and a portion is missing. The table records roughly 98,000 clones, more than 60% of them present only once. The specimen sequenced was PBMCs. These receptors were obtained from a man aged 45 to 65 in good health and CMV-seronegative.

The rearrangement uses TRBV5-1 and TRBJ2-3, with TRBD2 identical over 14 bases. CDR1 and CDR2 (germline): SGHRS, YFSETQ. The CDR3 covers 17 residues. Losses at the gene ends were 4 bases for V and 2 bases for J; bases not matched to a gene: 6. The CDR3: CASSPGTSGRATDTQYF. The CDR3 nucleotides read TGCGCCAGCAGCCCCGGGACTAGCGGGAGAGCCACAGATACGCAGTATTTT.

V is TRBV4-1 and J is TRBJ1-1, with D unresolved. The CDR3 spans 17 residues. Per germline, CDR1 MGHRA and CDR2 YSYEKL. Trimming took 0 bases from V and 1 from J, leaving 15 bases between them. The CDR3 spells CASSQEWLGAKNTEAFF. CDR3 bases: TGCGCCAGCAGCCAAGAATGGTTAGGAGCTAAGAACACTGAAGCTTTCTTT.

This clone occurred once. The gene calls are TRBV28 and TRBJ1-2; a weak D match, TRBD1 (5 bases). Trimming took off 2 bases at V and 5 bases at J, with 9 bases between the two ends. Germline values: CDR1 MDHEN, CDR2 SYDVKM. CDR3 length equals 13 residues. Here the CDR3 reads CASSLGGVYGYTF. CDR3 nucleotides: TGTGCCAGCAGTTTAGGAGGGGTGTATGGCTACACCTTC.

The rearrangement joins TRBV28 to TRBJ2-2; perhaps TRBD2 as D (6 bases). Trimming removed 1 base at V and 7 bases at J, with 13 bases between. The CDR3 has 15 amino acids. In germline, CDR1 is MDHEN, CDR2 SYDVKM. The CDR3 sequence: CASSLYGGTGGELFF. Here the CDR3 DNA reads TGTGCCAGCAGTTTATACGGTGGGACTGGCGGGGAGCTGTTTTTT. Full variable domain (outside the CDR3, taken from reference TRBV28 and TRBJ2-2): DVKVTQSSRYLVKRTGEKVFLECVQDMDHENMFWYRQDPGLGLRLIYFSYDVKMKEKGDIPEGYSVSREKKERFSLILESASTNQTSMYLCASSLYGGTGGELFFGEGSRLTVL.

V usage is TRBV7-8 and J usage is TRBJ2-5, with a weak D call TRBD1 (6 bases). V lost 4 bases and J lost 11, with 26 bases in between. This CDR3 spans 16 amino acids. The germline CDR1 and CDR2 sequences are SGHVS and FQNEAQ. CDR3 sequence (DNA): TGTGCCAGCAGCTCCCAACTTTTGCTGGGGGCGAATGAGCAGTACTTC. Translated, it gives CASSSQLLLGANEQYF.

The CDR3 loop reads CASSLGWRDRREAFF. In DNA form, the CDR3 reads TGTGCCAGCAGCTTAGGCTGGCGGGACAGACGTGAAGCTTTCTTT. This chain links TRBV13 with TRBJ1-1; 7 positions agree with TRBD1. The germline CDR1 and CDR2 sequences are PRHDT and FYEKMQ (reference sequence). This CDR3 is 15 amino acids long. The ends lost 0 bases at V and 7 bases at J; junction bases unmatched: 8.

This chain links TRBV28 with TRBJ1-4; TRBD1 is a possible D gene (6 bases). Trimming removed 2 bases from V and 7 bases from J, with 11 bases in between. The CDR3 loop spans 14 amino acids. Germline CDR1 is MDHEN and CDR2 is SYDVKM. In DNA form, the CDR3 reads TGTGCCAGCAGTTTAACAGGGTCGGGTGAAAAACTGTTTTTT. This encodes CASSLTGSGEKLFF.

The DNA for the CDR3 is TGTGCCAGCAGCTTGGGACAGGGCCCCTACGAGCAGTACTTC. Translating gives CASSLGQGPYEQYF. The chain carries TRBV5-6 and TRBJ2-7, with 7 nucleotides matching TRBD1. In germline, CDR1 is SGHDT, CDR2 YYEEEE. There are 14 residues in the CDR3. Unmatched junction bases numbered 2, after V lost 0 bases and J lost 2 bases.

The chain has TRBV2 and TRBJ2-2; D is undetermined. Per germline, CDR1 SNHLY and CDR2 FYNNEI. The CDR3 has 13 residues. The V end was cut by 3 bases, the J end by 6 bases, with 8 bases between. Here the CDR3 DNA reads TGTGCCAGCAGTGATTCACAAGCCGGGGAGCTGTTTTTT. Translation: CASSDSQAGELFF.

J is TRBJ2-7 and V is TRBV11-2; 7 bases map to TRBD2. This CDR3 contains 15 residues. Germline values: CDR1 SGHAT, CDR2 FQNNGV. Losses at the gene ends were 6 bases for V and 1 base for J; bases not matched to a gene: 9. The CDR3 bases are TGTGCCAGCAGAACAACGGGCGGGGGATCCTACGAGCAGTACTTC. As protein: CASRTTGGGSYEQYF.

The chain is built from TRBV5-1 and TRBJ1-1; D may be TRBD1 (6 bases). Germline V lookup: CDR1 SGHRS, CDR2 YFSETQ. This CDR3 has 13 residues. With 3 bases removed from V and 2 bases from J, the gap between germline ends came to 8 bases. The CDR3 spells CASSSGDNTEAFF. CDR3 in DNA: TGCGCCAGCAGCTCAGGGGATAACACTGAAGCTTTCTTT.

V usage is TRBV19 and J usage is TRBJ2-1; possibly TRBD1 for D (5 bases). Germline V CDR1 and CDR2: LNHDA, SQIVND (reference sequence). The CDR3 is 17 residues long. The V end lost 2 bases, the J end lost 0 bases, and 14 bases lay between the germline ends. The CDR3 coding sequence is TGTGCCAGTAGTATATCGGACCACAGGAGCTCCTACAATGAGCAGTTCTTC. Translation gives CASSISDHRSSYNEQFF.

V is TRBV30 and J is TRBJ2-1, with a possible D match to TRBD1 (5 bases). From germline, CDR1 is GTSNPN and CDR2 SVGIG (reference sequence). The V end lost 0 bases, the J end lost 0 bases, and 9 bases lay between the germline ends. The CDR3 consists of 15 residues. The CDR3: CAWSVGDSSYNEQFF. Written as DNA, the CDR3 is TGTGCCTGGAGTGTAGGGGATAGCTCCTACAATGAGCAGTTCTTC.

This chain uses TRBV28 with TRBJ1-2; D is possibly TRBD1 (5 bases). Germline loops: CDR1 MDHEN, CDR2 SYDVKM. V was clipped by 6 bases and J by 5 bases, with 7 bases between them. This CDR3 is 11 amino acids long. The CDR3 DNA sequence: TGTGCCAGCAGCCCAGGGTATGGCTACACCTTC. It specifies CASSPGYGYTF.

This clone has just one count. V is TRBV10-1 and J is TRBJ2-2; 8 positions match TRBD1. V shed 6 bases and J 4 bases; nucleotides not matched to a gene: 10. This CDR3 comprises 16 residues. The germline gives CDR1 WNHNN, CDR2 SYGVQD (reference sequence). The CDR3 sequence is CASSPTGDGGTGELFF. In DNA form, the CDR3 reads TGCGCCAGCAGCCCGACAGGGGATGGTGGCACCGGGGAGCTGTTTTTT.

This clone is a singleton in its sample. The rearrangement links TRBV6-4 to TRBJ2-1; the D is unclear. The germline V gene encodes CDR1 MRHNA and CDR2 SNTAGT. The germline V and J ends were trimmed by 4 bases and 4 bases, with 17 bases remaining between them. The CDR3 spans 16 residues. DNA of the CDR3: TGTGCCAGCAGTGCCACTATTAATAAAGGTTACAATGAGCAGTTCTTC. It is translated as CASSATINKGYNEQFF.

V and J are TRBV11-2 and TRBJ2-1; the D gene is possibly TRBD2 (6 bases). Trimming took 1 base from V and 4 from J, leaving 17 bases between them. CDR3 length equals 17 residues. Germline V gene data show CDR1 as SGHAT and CDR2 as FQNNGV. The CDR3 nucleotides read TGTGCCAGCAGCTTAGCTGGGGGGTTAGGGGTTTACAATGAGCAGTTCTTC. Translated, it gives CASSLAGGLGVYNEQFF.

This clone was observed a handful of times. The chain combines TRBV6-5 with TRBJ2-7, with 8 bases lining up with TRBD1. CDR3 length: 14 residues. The ends lost 5 bases at V and 2 bases at J; junction bases unmatched: 5. Germline CDR1 and CDR2: MNHEY and SVGAGI. In DNA form, the CDR3 reads TGTGCCAGCAGTGGAGCGGACAGGGCCTACGAGCAGTACTTC. Encoded protein: CASSGADRAYEQYF.

This sequence joins TRBV19 and TRBJ2-5, with TRBD2 matching 9 bases. This CDR3 has 17 amino acids. Looked up from germline, CDR1 is LNHDA and CDR2 is SQIVND (reference sequence). Germline trimming cut 6 bases from V and 1 base from J; bases unmatched to any gene: 12. The CDR3 sequence is CASRPRGIAGVQETQYF. The CDR3 nucleotides read TGTGCCAGTAGACCGAGGGGCATAGCGGGAGTCCAAGAGACCCAGTACTTC.

V gene TRBV5-1 combines with J gene TRBJ2-1; tentatively, D is TRBD2 (6 bases). CDR3 length equals 15 residues. Germline assignment: CDR1 SGHRS and CDR2 YFSETQ. The V end was cut by 1 base, the J end by 8 bases, with 16 bases between. CDR3 DNA: TGCGCCAGCAGCTTGTCAGCGGGCCATCTCGATGAGCAGTTCTTC. Residues: CASSLSAGHLDEQFF.

The J gene is TRBJ2-7, the V gene TRBV9; D perhaps matches TRBD2 (5 bases). CDR1 and CDR2 from the germline V gene are SGDLS and YYNGEE. This CDR3 contains 13 residues. The V gene lost 0 bases and the J gene lost 4 bases, with 8 bases spanning the gap. The CDR3 sequence: CASSVAGSYEQYF. In DNA form, the CDR3 reads TGTGCCAGCAGCGTAGCGGGGAGTTACGAGCAGTACTTC.